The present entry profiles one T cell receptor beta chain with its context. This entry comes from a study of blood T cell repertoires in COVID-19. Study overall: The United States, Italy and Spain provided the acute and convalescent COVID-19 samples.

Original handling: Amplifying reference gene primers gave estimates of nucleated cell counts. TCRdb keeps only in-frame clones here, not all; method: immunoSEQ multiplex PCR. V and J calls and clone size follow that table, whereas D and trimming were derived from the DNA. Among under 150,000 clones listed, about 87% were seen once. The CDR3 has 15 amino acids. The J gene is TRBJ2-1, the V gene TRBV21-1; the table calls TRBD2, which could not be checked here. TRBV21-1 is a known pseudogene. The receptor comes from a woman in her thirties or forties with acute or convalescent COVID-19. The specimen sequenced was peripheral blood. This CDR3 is CASHSSGEAKREQFF. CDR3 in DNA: TGTGCCAGCCACTCTAGCGGGGAAGCTAAACGGGAGCAGTTCTTC.